This paragraph reports one TCR beta chain. Its antigen is as yet unknown. Method: immunoSEQ multiplex PCR; TCRdb's copy keeps in-frame clones and lacks some. This table has tens of thousands of clones, 70% to 90% appearing once. The sample originates from a study of T cell clones after liver transplantation. Across the study: TCRbeta sequencing after a pre-transplant mixed lymphocyte reaction identified graft-donor-reactive clones, later tracked in post-transplant blood. Until 12-24 months post-transplant, subjects got standard immunosuppression and no induction. Draws occurred before transplant, before withdrawal, and after complete or failed withdrawal. Study results and limitations: A larger donor-reactive than third-party decline suggested partial antigen-specific deletion.

The sample consisted of CD4+ T cells from blood, taken at the 22-month timepoint. The TCR sequence derives from a human patient who received a liver transplant. These T cells may partly come from the graft donor.

CDR3: CASSLSLGSANYGYTF. CDR3 coding DNA: TGTGCCAGCAGCTTAAGTCTGGGGTCGGCTAACTATGGCTACACCTTC. The chain has TRBV7-9 and TRBJ1-2, with D uncertain. V gave up 2 bases and J gave up 0 bases, with 13 bases separating them. CDR3 length equals 16 residues. Per the germline V gene, CDR1 is SEHNR and CDR2 is FQNEAQ (reference sequence). The full variable domain, completed using reference TRBV7-9 and TRBJ1-2, is DTGVSQNPRHKITKRGQNVTFRCDPISEHNRLYWYRQTLGQGPEFLTYFQNEAQLEKSRLLSDRFSAERPKGSFSTLEIQRTEQGDSAMYLCASSLSLGSANYGYTFGSGTRLTVV.